This TCR beta chain was observed in a study of cytomegalovirus exposure and HLA in healthy donors. Looking at the study overall: Out of 150 million to 200 million T cells, an earlier analysis found around 110 million unique TCR beta sequences in total. Findings of the study overall: Some TCR beta chains (roughly 150 of them) were listed as cytomegalovirus-associated.

V lost 0 bases and J 0 bases, leaving 8 bases between the germline ends. From germline, CDR1 is SGDLS and CDR2 YYNGEE. The CDR3 totals 15 residues. The PCR employed 60 Vbeta primers together with 13 Jbeta primers. Some clones are missing from TCRdb's copy, which holds only in-frame ones; the method was immunoSEQ multiplex PCR. The table lists almost 200,000 clones, roughly four fifths of them singletons. As to this clone: Its cognate antigen is unknown.

This sequence originates from a man aged 25 to 40 in good health and CMV-seronegative. The rearrangement joins TRBV9 to TRBJ2-3, with D perhaps TRBD2 (6 bases). The sequenced material came from PBMCs. The CDR3 here is CASSVVRGSTDTQYF. The DNA for the CDR3 is TGTGCCAGCAGCGTAGTCCGGGGGAGCACAGATACGCAGTATTTT.